Listed below are T cell receptor beta chains from one sample, sequenced in a study of shared clonotypes between healthy human individuals. Libraries were prepared by immunoSEQ multiplex PCR; TCRdb keeps only in-frame clonotypes and omits some of them. The data show some 2,400,000 clones, approximately 94% seen once. The material sequenced was naive CD4+ T cells sorted from blood. The receptors derive from a man between 18 and 35 years old in good health. The conserved cysteine and the conserved F or W are not part of the CDR3 here. The order of the fields is V gene, J gene, CDR3 protein.

TRBV4-3	TRBJ1-2	ASSQRVGYYGYT
TRBV5-1	TRBJ2-7	ASSLPSGTGFYEQY
TRBV5-1	TRBJ2-5	ASSLAGGRQETQY
TRBV2	TRBJ2-2	ASRGDRVNTGELF
TRBV25-1	TRBJ1-6	ASSDVGASPLH
TRBV7-9	TRBJ1-6	ASSGRDAYNSPLH
TRBV11-2	TRBJ2-7	ARPVREVD
TRBV1	TRBJ1-2	TSSRNTTGQGDYGYT
TRBV18	TRBJ1-6	ASSSGPAPPLH
TRBV21-1	TRBJ2-7	ASSPQGERSYEQY
TRBV6-5	TRBJ1-2	ASSPRDLTYGYT
TRBV12-1	TRBJ1-1	ASSFVIGGRNTEAF
TRBV6-5	TRBJ2-1	ASSYSKGDPYNEQF
TRBV12-5	TRBJ2-7	ASGSLVRAPSYEQY